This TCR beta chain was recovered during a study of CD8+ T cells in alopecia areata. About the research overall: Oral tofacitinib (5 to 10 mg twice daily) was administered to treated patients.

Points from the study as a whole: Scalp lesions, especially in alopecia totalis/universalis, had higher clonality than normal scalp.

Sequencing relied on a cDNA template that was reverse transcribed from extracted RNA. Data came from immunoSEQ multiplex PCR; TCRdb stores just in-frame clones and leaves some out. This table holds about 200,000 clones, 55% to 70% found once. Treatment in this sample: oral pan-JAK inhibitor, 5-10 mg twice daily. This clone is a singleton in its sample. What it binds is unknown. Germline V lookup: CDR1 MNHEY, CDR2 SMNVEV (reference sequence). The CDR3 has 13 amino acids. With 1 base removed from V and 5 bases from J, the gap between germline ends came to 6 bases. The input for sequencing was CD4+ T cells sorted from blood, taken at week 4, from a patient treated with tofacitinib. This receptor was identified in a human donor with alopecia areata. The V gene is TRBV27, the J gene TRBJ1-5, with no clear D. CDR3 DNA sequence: TGTGCCAGCAGTTTATGGAGGGATCAGCCCCAGCATTTT. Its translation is CASSLWRDQPQHF.